The 23 T cell receptor beta chains in this list originate from one sample, sequenced in a study of T cells in Graves' hyperthyroidism and ophthalmopathy. RNA transcripts gave rise to amplified TCR beta CDR3 regions. Initially, a first-round RT-PCR of the TCR CDR3 employed the HTBI primer set. In TCRdb, the multiplex PCR reads were re-called with MiXCR into one record per CDR3 protein. The table lists around 520,000 distinct CDR3 sequences, around an eighth of them singletons. The sample consisted of blood. These receptors were obtained from a woman aged 18 to 35 with Graves' hyperthyroidism.

This clonotype was observed many times. The rearrangement joins TRBV20-1 to TRBJ2-1; TRBD2 is a possible D gene (6 bases). The CDR3 runs 14 residues. With 6 bases removed from V and 4 bases from J, the gap between germline ends came to 16 bases. In germline, CDR1 is DFQATT, CDR2 SNEGSKA (reference sequence). The CDR3 here is CSARAGYEYNEQFF. The DNA for the CDR3 is TGCAGTGCCCGGGCGGGGTACGAGTACAATGAGCAGTTCTTC.

This clonotype appeared many times. The V and J genes are TRBV13 and TRBJ1-1; D gene uncertain. Germline V lookup: CDR1 PRHDT, CDR2 FYEKMQ (reference sequence). The V end was cut by 0 bases, the J end by 0 bases, with 8 bases between. The CDR3 length is 15 residues. The DNA for the CDR3 is TGTGCCAGCAGCTTAGGCGAGGGAATGAACACTGAAGCTTTCTTT. Protein sequence: CASSLGEGMNTEAFF.

The V and J genes are TRBV11-2 and TRBJ2-1, with D possibly being TRBD1 or TRBD2 (5 bases each). The CDR3 contains 15 residues. The germline CDR1 and CDR2 sequences are SGHAT and FQNNGV. With 6 bases removed from V and 5 bases from J, the gap between germline ends came to 17 bases. DNA of the CDR3: TGTGCCAGCAGTTTCGGGGCTCTGGCCGACAATGAGCAGTTCTTC. Protein sequence: CASSFGALADNEQFF.

In this sample, this clonotype turned up many times. The rearrangement links TRBV24-1 to TRBJ2-3, with D unclear. There are 14 residues in the CDR3. The germline gives CDR1 KGHDR, CDR2 SFDVKD. Trimming left V 4 bases short and J 4 bases short, with 11 bases between. The CDR3 DNA reads TGTGCCACCAGTGACCCTAATATGTCAGATACGCAGTATTTT. This gives the protein CATSDPNMSDTQYF.

This clonotype was counted ten times or more. V gene TRBV3-1 combines with J gene TRBJ2-3; D is unclear. The CDR3 contains 15 residues. Germline values: CDR1 LGHDT, CDR2 YNNKEL (reference sequence). V shed 0 bases and J shed 6 bases, with 13 bases lying between them. Written as DNA, the CDR3 is TGTGCCAGCAGCCAAGACGGCCTGACCGGGGATACGCAGTATTTT. Its protein product is CASSQDGLTGDTQYF.

This chain connects TRBV27 to TRBJ2-3, with D possibly being TRBD1 or TRBD2 (5 bases each). In germline, CDR1 is MNHEY, CDR2 SMNVEV (reference sequence). V lost 3 bases and J lost 12, with 13 bases in between. There are 12 residues in the CDR3. This chain's CDR3 is CASSLKGTHQYF. The CDR3 DNA reads TGTGCCAGCAGTTTGAAGGGGACCCACCAGTATTTT.

This rearrangement joins TRBV9 to TRBJ2-3; tentative D call: TRBD2 (6 bases). Trimming took 0 bases from V and 0 from J, leaving 11 bases between them. The germline V gene encodes CDR1 SGDLS and CDR2 YYNGEE. CDR3 length: 16 amino acids. The CDR3 DNA sequence: TGTGCCAGCAGCGTAGGAGTAGGGACTAGCACAGATACGCAGTATTTT. Its translation: CASSVGVGTSTDTQYF.

The CDR3 spells CASSSQGESNQPQHF. CDR3 nucleotides: TGTGCCAGCAGTTCACAGGGGGAGAGCAATCAGCCCCAGCATTTT. This chain uses TRBV6-2 or TRBV6-3 with TRBJ1-5, with 8 bases matching TRBD1. The CDR3 totals 15 residues. The germline V gene encodes CDR1 MNHEY and CDR2 SVGEGT. The trim removed 4 bases at V and 1 base at J, leaving 3 bases unmatched.

This clonotype was recorded once. Relative to the germline gene, one junction end is altered; a read error may explain this. The CDR3 here is CASTGSGNQPLHF. The CDR3, as DNA: TGTGCCAGCACCGGGAGTGGCAATCAGCCCCTGCATTTT. This rearrangement joins TRBV6-1 to TRBJ1-5; no definite D call. The CDR3 consists of 13 residues. The germline V gene has CDR1 MNHNS and CDR2 SASEGT.

Comment on this clonotype: This may be a read error: a much more frequent sequence differs by one nucleotide. The gene calls are TRBV24-1 and TRBJ2-1; D is unresolved. The V and J ends lost 5 bases and 8 bases respectively, with 12 bases between them. CDR1 KGHDR and CDR2 SFDVKD come from the germline V gene. The CDR3 has 13 residues. In nucleotides, the CDR3 is TGTGCCACCAGTGGTTTTGTGTCTCATGAGCAGTTCTTC. Translating gives CATSGFVSHEQFF.

This clonotype was detected a few times. The chain links TRBV29-1 to TRBJ2-5, with D maybe TRBD2 (5 bases). The CDR3 extends over 13 amino acids. V gave up 5 bases and J gave up 6 bases, with 16 bases separating them. CDR1 is SQVTM and CDR2 is ANQGSEA in the germline V gene. The CDR3 sequence: CSVWSPTIKTQYF. DNA for the CDR3: TGCAGCGTTTGGTCCCCGACTATTAAGACCCAGTACTTC.

The V and J genes are TRBV15 and TRBJ2-5, with TRBD2 identical over 12 bases. Trimming at V came to 2 bases and at J to 5 bases, leaving 9 bases not matched to a gene. Germline CDR1 reads LNHNV; CDR2 reads YYDKDF (reference sequence). The CDR3 is made up of 17 amino acids. The CDR3 nucleotides read TGTGCCACCAGCAGAACAGCTAGCGGGAGGGCCGGGGAGACCCAGTACTTC. Translation: CATSRTASGRAGETQYF.

The chain joins TRBV4-1 to TRBJ1-4; no reliable D call. Trimming cost V 4 bases and J 8 bases, with 14 bases left between them. Germline assignment: CDR1 MGHRA and CDR2 YSYEKL. The CDR3 has 14 residues. The CDR3 region has the DNA TGCGCCAGCAGCCCTACACTTGTGATCGAAAAACTGTTTTTT. Translation: CASSPTLVIEKLFF.

V is TRBV12-5 and J is TRBJ1-4; 9 nucleotides match TRBD1. Losses at the gene ends were 3 bases for V and 4 bases for J; bases not matched to a gene: 9. This CDR3 is built from 17 residues. Germline values: CDR1 LGHNT, CDR2 FRNRAP. The CDR3 protein is CASGFKSSTGGNEKLFF. The CDR3 DNA reads as TGTGCTAGTGGTTTTAAATCCTCGACAGGGGGTAATGAAAAACTGTTTTTT.

This clonotype was seen only a few times. This chain connects TRBV7-9 to TRBJ2-1; D uncertain. The V end lost 6 bases, the J end lost 6 bases, and 15 bases lay between the germline ends. This CDR3 comprises 14 residues. Germline values: CDR1 SEHNR, CDR2 FQNEAQ (reference sequence). CDR3 sequence (DNA): TGTGCCAGCAGTGTCGTGGGCTCGACCAATGAGCAGTTCTTC. Translated, it gives CASSVVGSTNEQFF.

V gene TRBV4-1 combines with J gene TRBJ1-2, with a possible D match to TRBD1 (5 bases). CDR1 MGHRA and CDR2 YSYEKL come from the germline V gene. The length of the CDR3 is 15 residues. Deletions cut 1 base from V and 2 bases from J, with 11 bases between. CDR3 DNA: TGCGCCAGCAGCCAAGCGACAGATTTCAACTATGGCTACACCTTC. Translating gives CASSQATDFNYGYTF.

This clonotype occurred many times. This chain joins TRBV5-1 and TRBJ2-2, with unresolved D. The CDR3 runs 14 residues. Germline CDR1 reads SGHRS; CDR2 reads YFSETQ. Trimming left V 0 bases short and J 2 bases short, with 5 bases between. CDR3 protein: CASSLGLNTGELFF. The CDR3 bases are TGCGCCAGCAGCTTGGGACTTAACACCGGGGAGCTGTTTTTT.

This clonotype was seen only once. The gene calls are TRBV11-2 and TRBJ2-7; 11 bases match TRBD2. The V and J ends lost 9 bases and 2 bases, in that order; junction bases with no gene match: 15. The CDR3 runs 17 residues. CDR1 and CDR2 (germline): SGHAT, FQNNGV. In DNA, the CDR3 is TGTGCCAGAACCCTATACGATGGACTAGCGGGTCCCTACGAGCAGTACTTC. The encoded protein is CARTLYDGLAGPYEQYF.

This clonotype occurred many times. The CDR3 coding sequence is TGTGCCAGCAGCTTAGCGGCTAGCGGGAGGAAACAAGAGACCCAGTACTTC. This gives the protein CASSLAASGRKQETQYF. This chain uses TRBV11-2 with TRBJ2-5; 11 bases map to TRBD2. This CDR3 is 17 amino acids long. CDR1 is SGHAT, CDR2 FQNNGV, per germline. Trimming at V came to 1 base and at J to 2 bases, leaving 6 bases not matched to a gene.

The sample holds many counts of this clonotype. The CDR3 region has the DNA TGTGCCAGCTCAAAGACTAGTGGGAGTTCTAATGAGCAGTTCTTC. Its protein product is CASSKTSGSSNEQFF. V is TRBV18 and J is TRBJ2-1, with a tentative D call TRBD2 (6 bases). The CDR3 has 15 residues. Germline CDR1 KGHSH, CDR2 LQKENI. V lost 5 bases to trimming and J lost 7 bases, with 18 bases between them.

Ten or more counts support this clonotype. The V and J genes are TRBV24-1 and TRBJ1-2; 9 nucleotides align to TRBD1. The CDR3 length is 14 residues. Germline CDR1 is KGHDR and CDR2 is SFDVKD. V was pared by 3 bases and J by 7 bases, with 5 bases of the junction left unmatched. CDR3 sequence: CATSDEGQGFGYTF. The CDR3, as DNA: TGTGCCACCAGTGATGAGGGACAGGGTTTTGGCTACACCTTC.

CDR3 region: CASSLPPGQENTEAFF. The CDR3 DNA reads as TGTGCCAGCAGTTTACCCCCGGGACAGGAGAACACTGAAGCTTTCTTT. This chain uses TRBV6-2 or TRBV6-3 with TRBJ1-1; TRBD1 matches 8 bases. Germline assignment: CDR1 MNHEY and CDR2 SVGEGT. With 4 bases clipped from V and 1 base from J, the junction kept 8 bases outside the gene matches. CDR3 length equals 16 residues.

In this sample, this clonotype turned up many times. The rearrangement joins TRBV5-1 to TRBJ1-2, with TRBD1 identical over 9 bases. V shed 1 base and J 0 bases; nucleotides not matched to a gene: 16. The V gene's germline CDR1 is SGHRS and CDR2 YFSETQ. This CDR3 contains 20 residues. The DNA of the CDR3 is TGCGCCAGCAGCTTGACAGGGGGCGACACCTCGTCGCCTACTAACTATGGCTACACCTTC. Its protein is CASSLTGGDTSSPTNYGYTF.